This T cell receptor (beta chain) was recovered during a study of siplizumab effects on memory and regulatory T cells. This CDR3 contains 14 residues. V lost 5 bases, J lost 5 bases, and 12 bases lay in between. From germline, CDR1 is MNHNY and CDR2 SVGAGI (reference sequence). Only in-frame clones appear in the TCRdb table, and some are missing; sequencing was by immunoSEQ multiplex PCR. Seen here are roughly 100,000 clones, more than 85% observed once, and the top ten hold around 0.29%. Specimen: CD4+ T cells sorted from blood. This receptor was taken from a human donor in good health. The chain couples TRBV6-6 to TRBJ2-2; TRBD2 is a possible D gene (6 bases). The CDR3 spells CASSGDLGTGELFF. CDR3 DNA: TGTGCCAGCAGTGGGGACTTGGGGACCGGGGAGCTGTTTTTT.